This T cell receptor (beta chain) appears in the sequencing data of a study of T cell repertoires in cytomegalovirus infection. TCRdb itself ran the reads through MiXCR, one entry per CDR3 protein. The table shows about 350,000 distinct CDR3 sequences, with just under 35% occurring only once. V shed 5 bases and J 0 bases; nucleotides not matched to a gene: 9. Germline V gene sequence: CDR1 LNHDA, CDR2 SQIVND (reference sequence). The CDR3 loop spans 17 amino acids. Of note for this clonotype: The antigen remains undetermined.

This sequence joins TRBV19 and TRBJ2-2; 7 positions match TRBD2. This receptor was obtained from a human donor in good health (CMV status not recorded). Some clones in this sample may be carry-over from other donors' samples. The input for sequencing was cultured PBMCs, taken from culture after CMV antigen stimulation. The CDR3 region is CASSHPTSDTNTGELFF. The CDR3 region has the DNA TGTGCCAGTAGTCACCCCACTAGCGACACGAACACCGGGGAGCTGTTTTTT.